The source of this T cell receptor beta chain is a study of T-cell reconstitution after alpha-beta-depleted transplantation in children (TCRdb year 2016). For the study in its entirety: The study quantitatively tracked T-cell immune reconstitution after TCRalphabeta/CD19-depleted allogeneic hematopoietic cell transplantation in children using TCR repertoire profiling.

In this sample, this clonotype turned up a few times. The clone's antigen remains unknown. Per-nucleotide qualities are absent, and no much larger clonotype sits a single base away. The CDR3, cysteine through phenylalanine, is 15 amino acids long. The CDR3 DNA has 45 bases and is translated from base 1. From the germline V gene, CDR1 is MNHNS and CDR2 is SASEGT. V is clipped by 0 bases and J by 5 bases, and the sequence between their germline boundaries is 14 bases long. The library came from PCR. The instrument was an Illumina HiSeq 2500. TCR library preparation used molecular barcoding, with unique molecular identifiers applied to normalize quantification of the TCRbeta repertoire. TCRdb reprocessing: public reads trimmed at Q25 with fastp, clones called with MiXCR, in-frame beta chains kept. Every distinct CDR3 protein forms one entry, paired with its most common genes and DNA. Within this sample are about 500,000 distinct CDR3 sequences, with roughly 33% of them counted one time only. The top ten clones comprise 2% to 3% of the sample.

The material was PBMCs from the stem cell graft donor, obtained from the stem cell graft. This chain is built from TRBV6-1 and TRBJ2-7, with the D call tentatively TRBD1 or TRBD2, each fitting 5 bases. This receptor was identified in a human donor who donated a stem cell graft to a child with aplastic anemia. The CDR3 corresponds to CASSEAGRPADEQYF. Here is the DNA: TGTGCCAGCAGTGAAGCGGGACGGCCAGCCGACGAGCAGTACTTC.